The entry below gives a single T cell receptor (beta chain) sequence along with its context. Its antigen is as yet unknown. An end of the junction differs from the germline gene, which may be a read error. TCR beta VDJ and CDR3 were profiled, and genomic DNA was the template. TCRdb processed the reads anew with MiXCR; each CDR3 protein has one entry. This sample has approximately 380,000 distinct CDR3 sequences, with about two thirds found just once. The CDR3 loop spans 12 amino acids. Per the germline V gene, CDR1 is SGHRS and CDR2 is YFSETQ. The sample originates from a study of CD8+CD57+ T cells in acquired aplastic anemia. Study-wide context: DNA recovered from sorted CD4+ and CD8+ cells had a mean of 3.2 ug.

The study's findings and limits: The study identified roughly 29 CD8+ CDR3 sequences shared by patients and controls. Statistical testing detected no significant gap in CD8+ Simpson's diversity between patients and controls.

The sequenced sample was sorted CD4+, CD8+, or CD8+CD57+ T cells (not recorded which) from PBMCs. The receptor's source is a human donor in good health, serving as a control. This chain connects TRBV5-1 to TRBJ1-5; no firm D call. For the CDR3, the DNA is TGTGCCAGCAGCTTCGTCGGTAGGTCCGGGCATTTT. Translating it yields CASSFVGRSGHF.